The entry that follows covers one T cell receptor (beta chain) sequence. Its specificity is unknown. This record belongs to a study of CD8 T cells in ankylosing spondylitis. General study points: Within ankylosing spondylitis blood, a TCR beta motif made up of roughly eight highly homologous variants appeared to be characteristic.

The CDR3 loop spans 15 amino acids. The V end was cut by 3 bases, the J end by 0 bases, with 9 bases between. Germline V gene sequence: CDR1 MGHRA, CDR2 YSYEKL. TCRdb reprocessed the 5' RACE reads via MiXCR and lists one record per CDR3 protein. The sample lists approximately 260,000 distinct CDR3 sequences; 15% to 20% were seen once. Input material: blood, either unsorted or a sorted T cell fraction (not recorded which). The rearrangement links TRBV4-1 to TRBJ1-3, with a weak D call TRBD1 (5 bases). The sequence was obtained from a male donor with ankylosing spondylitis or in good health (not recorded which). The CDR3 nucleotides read TGCGCCAGCAGCCACGGACAAACCTCTGGAAACACCATATATTTT. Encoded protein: CASSHGQTSGNTIYF.